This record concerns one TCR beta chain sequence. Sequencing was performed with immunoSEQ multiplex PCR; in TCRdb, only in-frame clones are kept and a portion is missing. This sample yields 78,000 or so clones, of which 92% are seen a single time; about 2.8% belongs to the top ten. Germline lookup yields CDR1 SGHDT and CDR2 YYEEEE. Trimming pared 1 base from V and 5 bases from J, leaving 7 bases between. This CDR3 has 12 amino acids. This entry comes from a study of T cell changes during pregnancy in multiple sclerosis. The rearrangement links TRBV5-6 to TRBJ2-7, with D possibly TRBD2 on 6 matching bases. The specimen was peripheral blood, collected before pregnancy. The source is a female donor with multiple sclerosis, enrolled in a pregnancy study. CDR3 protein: CASSLWGDEQYF. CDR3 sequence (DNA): TGTGCCAGCAGCTTGTGGGGGGACGAGCAGTACTTC.